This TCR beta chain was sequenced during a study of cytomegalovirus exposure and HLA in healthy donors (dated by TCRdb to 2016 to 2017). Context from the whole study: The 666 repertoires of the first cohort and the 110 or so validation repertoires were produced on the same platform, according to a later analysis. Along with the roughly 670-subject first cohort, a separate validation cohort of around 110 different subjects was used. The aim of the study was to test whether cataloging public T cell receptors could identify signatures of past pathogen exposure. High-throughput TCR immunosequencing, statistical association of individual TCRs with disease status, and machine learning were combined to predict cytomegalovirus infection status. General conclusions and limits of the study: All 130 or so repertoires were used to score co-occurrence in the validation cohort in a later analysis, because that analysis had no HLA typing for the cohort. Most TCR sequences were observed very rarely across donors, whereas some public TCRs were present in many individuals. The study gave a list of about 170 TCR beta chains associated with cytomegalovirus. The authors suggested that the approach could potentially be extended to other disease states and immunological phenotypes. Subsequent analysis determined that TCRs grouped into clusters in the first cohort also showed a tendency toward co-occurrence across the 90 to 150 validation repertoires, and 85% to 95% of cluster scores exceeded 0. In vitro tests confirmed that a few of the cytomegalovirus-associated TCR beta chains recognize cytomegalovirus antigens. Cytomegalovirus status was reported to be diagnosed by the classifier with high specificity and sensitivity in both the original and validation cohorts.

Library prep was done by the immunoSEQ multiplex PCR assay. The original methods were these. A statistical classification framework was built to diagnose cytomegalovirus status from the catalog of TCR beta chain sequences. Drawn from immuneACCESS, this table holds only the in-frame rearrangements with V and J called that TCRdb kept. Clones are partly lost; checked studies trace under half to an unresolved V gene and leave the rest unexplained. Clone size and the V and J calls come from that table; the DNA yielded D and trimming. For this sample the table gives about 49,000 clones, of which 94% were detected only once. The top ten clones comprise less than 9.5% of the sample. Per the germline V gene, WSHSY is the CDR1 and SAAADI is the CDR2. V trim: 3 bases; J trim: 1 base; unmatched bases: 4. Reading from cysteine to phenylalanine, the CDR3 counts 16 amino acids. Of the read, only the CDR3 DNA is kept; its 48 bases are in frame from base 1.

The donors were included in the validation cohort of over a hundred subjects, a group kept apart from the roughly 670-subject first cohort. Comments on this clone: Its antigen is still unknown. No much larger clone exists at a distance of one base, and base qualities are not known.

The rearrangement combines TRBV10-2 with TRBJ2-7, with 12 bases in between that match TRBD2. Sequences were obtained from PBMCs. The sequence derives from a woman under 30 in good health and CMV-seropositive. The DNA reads TGCGCCAGCAGTGACACTAGCGGGAGGACTTCCTACGAGCAGTACTTC. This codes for CASSDTSGRTSYEQYF.